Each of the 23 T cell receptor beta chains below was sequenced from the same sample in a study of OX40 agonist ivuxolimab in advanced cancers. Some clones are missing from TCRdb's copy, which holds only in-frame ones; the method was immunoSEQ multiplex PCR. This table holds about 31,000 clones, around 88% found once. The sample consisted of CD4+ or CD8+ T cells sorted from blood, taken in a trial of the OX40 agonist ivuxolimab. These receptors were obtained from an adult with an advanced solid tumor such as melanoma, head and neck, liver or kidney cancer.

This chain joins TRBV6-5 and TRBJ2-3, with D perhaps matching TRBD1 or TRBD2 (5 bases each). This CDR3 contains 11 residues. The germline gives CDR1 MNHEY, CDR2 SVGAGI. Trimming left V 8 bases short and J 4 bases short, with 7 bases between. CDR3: CASLGPDTQYF. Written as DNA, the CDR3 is TGTGCCAGCTTGGGACCAGATACGCAGTATTTT.

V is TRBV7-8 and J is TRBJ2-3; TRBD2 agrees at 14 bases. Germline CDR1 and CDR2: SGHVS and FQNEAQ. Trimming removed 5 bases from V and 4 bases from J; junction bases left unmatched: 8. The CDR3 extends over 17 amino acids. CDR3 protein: CASSPGTSGSYADTQYF. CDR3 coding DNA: TGTGCCAGCAGCCCGGGGACTAGCGGGAGTTATGCAGATACGCAGTATTTT.

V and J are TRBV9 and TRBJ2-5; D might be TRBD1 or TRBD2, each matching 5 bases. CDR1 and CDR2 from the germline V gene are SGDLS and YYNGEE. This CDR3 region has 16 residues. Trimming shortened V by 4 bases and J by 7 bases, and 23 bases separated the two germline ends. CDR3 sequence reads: CASSTLGTGDAGTQYF. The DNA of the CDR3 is TGTGCCAGCAGCACCCTCGGGACCGGGGACGCGGGGACCCAGTACTTC.

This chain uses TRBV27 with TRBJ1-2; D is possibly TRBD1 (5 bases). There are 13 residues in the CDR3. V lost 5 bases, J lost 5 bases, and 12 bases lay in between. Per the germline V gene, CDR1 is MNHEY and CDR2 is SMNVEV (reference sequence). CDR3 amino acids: CASSALGLYGYTF. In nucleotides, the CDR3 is TGTGCCAGCAGTGCACTGGGACTTTATGGCTACACCTTC.

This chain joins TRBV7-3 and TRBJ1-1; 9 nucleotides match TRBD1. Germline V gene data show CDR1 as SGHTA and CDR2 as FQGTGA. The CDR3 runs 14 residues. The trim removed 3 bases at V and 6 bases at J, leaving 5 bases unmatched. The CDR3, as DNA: TGTGCCAGCAGCTTGGGACAGGGTGTTGCTGAAGCTTTCTTT. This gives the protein CASSLGQGVAEAFF.

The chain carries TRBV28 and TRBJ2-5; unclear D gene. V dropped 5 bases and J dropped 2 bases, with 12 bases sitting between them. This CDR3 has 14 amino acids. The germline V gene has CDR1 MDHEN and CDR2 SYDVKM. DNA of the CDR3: TGTGCCAGCAGTCCGTTTTCTCGTCAAGAGACCCAGTACTTC. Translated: CASSPFSRQETQYF.

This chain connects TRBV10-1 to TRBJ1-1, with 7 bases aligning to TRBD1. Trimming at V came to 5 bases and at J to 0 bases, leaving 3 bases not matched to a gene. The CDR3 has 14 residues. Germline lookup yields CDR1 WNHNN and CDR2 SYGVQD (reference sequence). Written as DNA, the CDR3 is TGCGCCAGCAGTCGGGGACAGATGAACACTGAAGCTTTCTTT. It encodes CASSRGQMNTEAFF.

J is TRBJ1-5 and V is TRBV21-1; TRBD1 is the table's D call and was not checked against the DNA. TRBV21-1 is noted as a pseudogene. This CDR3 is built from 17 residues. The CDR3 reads CASSKGSGQDSNQPQHF. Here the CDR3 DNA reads TGTGCCAGCAGCAAAGGTTCCGGACAGGATAGCAATCAGCCCCAGCATTTT.

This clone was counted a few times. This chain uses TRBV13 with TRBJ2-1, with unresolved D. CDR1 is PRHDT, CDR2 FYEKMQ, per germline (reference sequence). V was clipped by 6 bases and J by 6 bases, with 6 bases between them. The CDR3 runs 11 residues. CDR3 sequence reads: CASSESNEQFF. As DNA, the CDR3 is TGTGCCAGCAGTGAGAGCAATGAGCAGTTCTTC.

The CDR3: CASSSPGPTGGYTF. CDR3 DNA sequence: TGTGCCAGCAGTTCCCCGGGTCCTACGGGGGGCTACACCTTC. This chain links TRBV13 with TRBJ1-2; D remains unclear. Germline V lookup: CDR1 PRHDT, CDR2 FYEKMQ (reference sequence). The CDR3 loop spans 14 amino acids. V dropped 6 bases and J dropped 8 bases, with 19 bases sitting between them.

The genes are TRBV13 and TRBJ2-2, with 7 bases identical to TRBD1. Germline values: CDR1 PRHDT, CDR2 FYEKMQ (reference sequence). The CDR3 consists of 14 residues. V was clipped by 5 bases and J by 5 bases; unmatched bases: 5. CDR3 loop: CASSVGQLTGELFF. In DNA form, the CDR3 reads TGTGCCAGCAGCGTGGGACAGTTGACCGGGGAGCTGTTTTTT.

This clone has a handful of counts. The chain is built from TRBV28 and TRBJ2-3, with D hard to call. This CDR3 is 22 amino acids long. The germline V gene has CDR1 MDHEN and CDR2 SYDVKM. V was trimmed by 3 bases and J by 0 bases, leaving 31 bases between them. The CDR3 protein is CASSFVYEVSRPSGNSTDTQYF. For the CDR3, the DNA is TGTGCCAGCAGTTTCGTTTATGAGGTATCTCGACCTTCAGGCAATAGCACAGATACGCAGTATTTT. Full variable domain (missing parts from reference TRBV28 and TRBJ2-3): DVKVTQSSRYLVKRTGEKVFLECVQDMDHENMFWYRQDPGLGLRLIYFSYDVKMKEKGDIPEGYSVSREKKERFSLILESASTNQTSMYLCASSFVYEVSRPSGNSTDTQYFGPGTRLTVL.

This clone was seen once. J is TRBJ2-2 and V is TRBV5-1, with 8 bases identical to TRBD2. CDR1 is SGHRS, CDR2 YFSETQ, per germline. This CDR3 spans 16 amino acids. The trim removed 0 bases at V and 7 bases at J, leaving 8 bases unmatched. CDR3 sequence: CASSLAAGGPHGELFF. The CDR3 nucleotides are TGCGCCAGCAGCTTGGCTGCGGGAGGACCTCACGGGGAGCTGTTTTTT.

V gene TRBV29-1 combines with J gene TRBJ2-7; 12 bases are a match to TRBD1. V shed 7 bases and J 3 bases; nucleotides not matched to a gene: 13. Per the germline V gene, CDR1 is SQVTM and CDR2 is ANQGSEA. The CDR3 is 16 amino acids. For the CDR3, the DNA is TGCAGCGGGGGACAGGGGGCGAAAGGGAAAAACTACGAGCAGTACTTC. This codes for CSGGQGAKGKNYEQYF.

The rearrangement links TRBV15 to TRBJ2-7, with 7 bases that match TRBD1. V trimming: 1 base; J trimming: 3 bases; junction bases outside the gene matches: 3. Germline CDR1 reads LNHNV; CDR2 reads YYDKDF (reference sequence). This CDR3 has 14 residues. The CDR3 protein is CATSRVRDSYEQYF. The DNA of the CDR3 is TGTGCCACCAGCAGAGTCCGGGACAGCTACGAGCAGTACTTC. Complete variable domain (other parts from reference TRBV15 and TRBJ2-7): DAMVIQNPRYQVTQFGKPVTLSCSQTLNHNVMYWYQQKSSQAPKLLFHYYDKDFNNEADTPDNFQSRRPNTSFCFLDIRSPGLGDTAMYLCATSRVRDSYEQYFGPGTRLTVT.

CDR3 DNA sequence: TGTGCCAGCAGTTTTACAGGGTATGCCAATCAGCCCCAGCATTTT. It codes for CASSFTGYANQPQHF. This chain links TRBV27 with TRBJ1-5; weak D call: TRBD1 (6 bases). CDR3 length: 15 amino acids. V was cut by 3 bases and J by 3 bases, with 12 bases left in between. Germline V lookup: CDR1 MNHEY, CDR2 SMNVEV (reference sequence).

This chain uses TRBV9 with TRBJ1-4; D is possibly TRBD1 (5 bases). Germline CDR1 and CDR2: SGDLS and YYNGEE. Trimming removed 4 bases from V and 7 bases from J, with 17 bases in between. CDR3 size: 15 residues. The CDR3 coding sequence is TGTGCCAGCAGCCCCCCCGGACAAGGGGTTGAAAAACTGTTTTTT. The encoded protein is CASSPPGQGVEKLFF. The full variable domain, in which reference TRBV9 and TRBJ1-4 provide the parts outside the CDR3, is DSGVTQTPKHLITATGQRVTLRCSPRSGDLSVYWYQQSLDQGLQFLIQYYNGEERAKGNILERFSAQQFPDLHSELNLSSLELGDSALYFCASSPPGQGVEKLFFGSGTQLSVL.

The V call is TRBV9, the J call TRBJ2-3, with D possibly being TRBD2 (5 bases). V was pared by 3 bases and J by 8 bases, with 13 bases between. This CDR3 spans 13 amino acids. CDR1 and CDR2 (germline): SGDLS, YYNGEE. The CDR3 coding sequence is TGTGCCAGCAGCGAGAGAGGGCGTGGTACGCAGTATTTT. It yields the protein CASSERGRGTQYF.

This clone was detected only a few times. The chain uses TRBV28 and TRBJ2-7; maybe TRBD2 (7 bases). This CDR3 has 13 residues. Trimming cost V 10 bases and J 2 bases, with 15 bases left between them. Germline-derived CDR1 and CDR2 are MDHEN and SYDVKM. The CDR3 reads CAIEGGGPYEQYF. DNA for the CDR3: TGTGCCATCGAGGGGGGGGGACCCTACGAGCAGTACTTC.

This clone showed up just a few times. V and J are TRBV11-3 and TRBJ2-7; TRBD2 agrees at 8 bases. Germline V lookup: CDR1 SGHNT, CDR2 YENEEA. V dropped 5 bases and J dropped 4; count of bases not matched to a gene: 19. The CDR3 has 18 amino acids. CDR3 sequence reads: CASSDVSGTGGPSYEQYF. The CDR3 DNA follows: TGTGCCAGCAGCGACGTTAGCGGTACGGGAGGGCCCTCTTACGAGCAGTACTTC.

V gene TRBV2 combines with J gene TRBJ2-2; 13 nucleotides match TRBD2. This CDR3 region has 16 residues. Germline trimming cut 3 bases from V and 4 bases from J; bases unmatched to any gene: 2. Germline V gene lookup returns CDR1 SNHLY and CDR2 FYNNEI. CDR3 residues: CASSEGTSGATGELFF. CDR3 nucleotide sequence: TGTGCCAGCAGTGAGGGGACTAGCGGGGCCACCGGGGAGCTGTTTTTT.

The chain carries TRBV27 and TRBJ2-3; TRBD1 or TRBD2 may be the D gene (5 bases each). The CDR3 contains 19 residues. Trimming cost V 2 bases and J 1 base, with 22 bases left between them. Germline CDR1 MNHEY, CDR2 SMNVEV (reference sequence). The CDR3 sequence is CASSLRYSGSGFGTDTQYF. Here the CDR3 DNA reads TGTGCCAGCAGTTTAAGATATTCAGGGTCGGGATTCGGCACAGATACGCAGTATTTT.

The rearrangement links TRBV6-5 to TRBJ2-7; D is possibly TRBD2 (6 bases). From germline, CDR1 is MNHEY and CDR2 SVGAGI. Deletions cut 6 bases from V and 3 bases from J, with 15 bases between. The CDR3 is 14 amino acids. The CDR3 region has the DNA TGTGCCAGCAGCCCATCGGGACTCCTCTACGAGCAGTACTTC. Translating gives CASSPSGLLYEQYF.